This T cell receptor beta chain was retrieved from a study of CD8+ T cells in alopecia areata. Trimming left V 3 bases short and J 5 bases short, with 4 bases between. Germline CDR1 is SNHLY and CDR2 is FYNNEI. The CDR3 is 11 residues long. A word on this clone: Other DNA sequences in this specimen translate into the identical CDR3.

RNA was extracted and reverse transcribed into cDNA as the sequencing template. The repertoire was sequenced with immunoSEQ multiplex PCR; TCRdb's copy has only in-frame clones and lacks some. Of around 250,000 clones listed, approximately 61% are singletons. Sequences were derived from CD4+ T cells sorted from blood, sampled at week 0. This rearrangement joins TRBV2 to TRBJ2-5; no reliable D call. This receptor was taken from a human donor with alopecia areata. CDR3 loop: CASSEGETQYF. DNA of the CDR3: TGTGCCAGCAGTGAGGGGGAGACCCAGTACTTC.